These 19 T cell receptor beta chains were sequenced from one sample in a study of shared clonotypes between healthy human individuals (dated by TCRdb to the early 2020s). CD8 naive samples were obtained by positive selection for CCR7 among CD45RO-negative cells, yielding a CD45RA+CCR7+ population from which TemRA cells were excluded. The library relied on the immunoSEQ multiplex PCR assay. TCRdb provides this immuneACCESS table in a form limited to in-frame rearrangements. Some clones are lacking; in checked studies, under half of them reflect an unresolved V gene, and why the rest are absent is not known. This sample holds about 2 million clones; roughly 95% were observed only once. The top ten hold roughly 1.1% of the sample. Material: naive CD8+ T cells sorted from blood. This specimen's cell subset or site label, per the study, means: CD45RA+CCR7+. The receptors here all came from a man aged 18 to 29 in good health.

The V and J genes are TRBV30 and TRBJ2-1; D is uncertain. The CDR3 sequence is 10 residues long. Trimming pared 1 base from V and 15 bases from J, leaving 10 bases between. CDR1 is GTSNPN and CDR2 is SVGIG in the germline V gene (reference sequence). The DNA for the CDR3 is TGTGCCTGGAGTGAAGCTTTTATGTTCTTC. It codes for CAWSEAFMFF.

The rearrangement uses TRBV5-5 and TRBJ2-2; TRBD1 might be the D (5 bases). Germline V gene data show CDR1 as SGHKS and CDR2 as YYEKEE (reference sequence). Trimming removed 1 base at V and 1 base at J, with 14 bases between. The length of the CDR3 is 17 residues. The CDR3 DNA sequence: TGTGCCAGCAGCTTGTGGGCAGGGTATGTGAACACCGGGGAGCTGTTTTTT. Protein: CASSLWAGYVNTGELFF.

This chain links TRBV21-1 with TRBJ1-2; TRBD1 is the table's D call and was not checked against the DNA. TRBV21-1 has pseudogene status. This CDR3 is 16 amino acids long. The CDR3 DNA sequence: TGTGCCAGCAGTAGGACAGGGGAAGAGGGCCCTTATGGCTACACCTTC. This gives the protein CASSRTGEEGPYGYTF.

Note on this clone: Given a much more abundant clone one base away, this may be a read error. Other DNA sequences of this sample code for an identical CDR3. The V gene is TRBV5-8, the J gene TRBJ1-1; D uncertain. V lost 0 bases and J 3 bases, leaving 3 bases between the germline ends. The CDR3 has 12 residues. Germline V gene data show CDR1 as SGHTS and CDR2 as YDEGEE. CDR3 DNA sequence: TGTGCCAGCAGCTTGGGGCACACTGAAGCTTTCTTT. Translating it yields CASSLGHTEAFF.

The V gene is TRBV30, the J gene TRBJ2-1; 7 bases match TRBD1. Germline V gene sequence: CDR1 GTSNPN, CDR2 SVGIG (reference sequence). This CDR3 is built from 13 residues. V gave up 0 bases and J gave up 9 bases; unmatched junction bases: 5. DNA for the CDR3: TGTGCCTGGAGTGTATCAGGGGGTGGTGAGCAGTTCTTC. Its translation: CAWSVSGGGEQFF. Combining the CDR3 with reference TRBV30 and TRBJ2-1 gives the whole variable domain SQTIHQWPATLVQPVGSPLSLECTVEGTSNPNLYWYRQAAGRGLQLLFYSVGIGQISSEVPQNLSASRPQDRQFILSSKKLLLSDSGFYLCAWSVSGGGEQFFGPGTRLTVL.

The V call is TRBV2, the J call TRBJ2-4; D ambiguous. The CDR3 spans 17 residues. Trimming left V 3 bases short and J 0 bases short, with 15 bases between. CDR1 and CDR2 (germline): SNHLY, FYNNEI. CDR3 residues: CASSDGLLGSAKNIQYF. For the CDR3, the DNA is TGTGCCAGCAGTGATGGTTTACTGGGGTCAGCCAAAAACATTCAGTACTTC.

This clone was found once. This sequence joins TRBV6-6 and TRBJ2-7; possibly TRBD1 for D (6 bases). The germline CDR1 and CDR2 sequences are MNHNY and SVGAGI (reference sequence). V lost 6 bases, J lost 6 bases, and 12 bases lay in between. This CDR3 spans 12 amino acids. The CDR3 sequence: CASSLTGPEQYF. The CDR3 nucleotides are TGTGCCAGCAGCTTAACAGGGCCCGAGCAGTACTTC.

For this clone: The junction does not match germline at one end; this may be a read error. The chain recombines TRBV6-5 with TRBJ2-7; possibly TRBD1 for D (5 bases). CDR1 and CDR2 (germline): MNHEY, SVGAGI. This CDR3 is 12 amino acids long. The CDR3 loop is CASSYDRYGQYF. As DNA, the CDR3 is TGTGCCAGCAGTTACGACAGATACGGGCAGTACTTC.

Comment on this clone: The sample has other DNA sequences that encode this CDR3 too. This rearrangement joins TRBV6-5 to TRBJ2-7; the D gene is possibly TRBD2 (7 bases). Per germline, CDR1 MNHEY and CDR2 SVGAGI. With 2 bases removed from V and 4 bases from J, the gap between germline ends came to 12 bases. CDR3 length: 14 residues. Written as DNA, the CDR3 is TGTGCCAGCAGTTACGGGGGGGCTACGTACGAGCAGTACTTC. Protein sequence: CASSYGGATYEQYF.

Concerning this clone itself: Other DNA sequences in this sample translate to the same CDR3. V usage is TRBV4-1 and J usage is TRBJ1-5, with D maybe TRBD1 (5 bases). The CDR3 is 15 residues long. The V gene's germline CDR1 is MGHRA and CDR2 YSYEKL. Trimming took off 1 base at V and 2 bases at J, with 9 bases between the two ends. The CDR3 region has the DNA TGCGCCAGCAGCCAAGGAGACAGTGGCAATCAGCCCCAGCATTTT. This sequence encodes CASSQGDSGNQPQHF.

The chain combines TRBV7-8 with TRBJ2-1; D might be TRBD2 (6 bases). CDR1 is SGHVS, CDR2 FQNEAQ, per germline. Between the trimmed V and J ends, which lost 5 bases and 8 bases, there was a span of 13 bases. The CDR3 covers 13 residues. The CDR3 DNA reads as TGTGCCAGCAGCATCCAGCGGGTGGATGAGCAGTTCTTC. Amino acids: CASSIQRVDEQFF.

As DNA, the CDR3 is TGTGCTAGTGGTTTAGGTACAGGGGGCGTTTATGGCTACACCTTC. Encoded protein: CASGLGTGGVYGYTF. This chain links TRBV12-5 with TRBJ1-2; 9 nucleotides align to TRBD1. The CDR3 contains 15 residues. Germline CDR1 is LGHNT and CDR2 is FRNRAP. V shed 3 bases and J 5 bases; nucleotides not matched to a gene: 7.

In this sample, this clone turned up once. This chain joins TRBV7-6 and TRBJ1-3; D uncertain. Germline V CDR1 and CDR2: SGHVS, FNYEAQ. V lost 1 base and J lost 0, with 10 bases in between. The CDR3 runs 16 residues. The CDR3 loop reads CASSLELLISGNTIYF. The DNA for the CDR3 is TGTGCCAGCAGCTTAGAATTACTAATCTCTGGAAACACCATATATTTT.

The chain combines TRBV7-8 with TRBJ2-7; D remains unclear. CDR3 length: 16 amino acids. Looked up from germline, CDR1 is SGHVS and CDR2 is FQNEAQ. V lost 5 bases, J lost 1 base, and 18 bases lay in between. The CDR3 loop reads CASSLPELGISYEQYF. The CDR3, as DNA: TGTGCCAGCAGCCTCCCGGAGTTAGGGATTTCCTACGAGCAGTACTTC.

The CDR3 sequence: CASSSSLGYEQYF. In DNA, the CDR3 is TGTGCCAGCAGCTCCTCTCTAGGTTACGAGCAGTACTTC. The V call is TRBV13, the J call TRBJ2-7; D gene uncertain. The ends were cut back, 4 bases at V and 4 bases at J, with 11 bases in the middle. CDR1 PRHDT and CDR2 FYEKMQ come from the germline V gene (reference sequence). This CDR3 spans 13 amino acids. Using reference TRBV13 and TRBJ2-7 for the parts outside the CDR3, the full variable domain is AAGVIQSPRHLIKEKRETATLKCYPIPRHDTVYWYQQGPGQDPQFLISFYEKMQSDKGSIPDRFSAQQFSDYHSELNMSSLELGDSALYFCASSSSLGYEQYFGPGTRLTVT.

About this clone itself: Other nucleotide sequences in the sample specify the same CDR3. The chain carries TRBV19 and TRBJ2-7; TRBD1 agrees at 7 bases. Trimming cost V 5 bases and J 3 bases; bases outside gene matches: 4. This CDR3 has 13 residues. Germline V lookup: CDR1 LNHDA, CDR2 SQIVND (reference sequence). The CDR3 is CASSAAGGYEQYF. CDR3 sequence (DNA): TGTGCCAGTAGTGCAGCAGGGGGCTACGAGCAGTACTTC.

This clone was counted between two and nine times. Other DNA sequences in this specimen translate into the identical CDR3. V gene TRBV6-5 combines with J gene TRBJ2-1, with unresolved D. Germline V gene lookup returns CDR1 MNHEY and CDR2 SVGAGI. V lost 2 bases to trimming and J lost 8 bases, with 4 bases between them. This CDR3 comprises 11 residues. The CDR3, as DNA: TGTGCCAGCAGTTACGGGGATGAGCAGTTCTTC. Translated, it gives CASSYGDEQFF.

V and J are TRBV27 and TRBJ1-5; D possibly corresponds to TRBD1 (6 bases). Germline CDR1 and CDR2: MNHEY and SMNVEV (reference sequence). V lost 3 bases and J 7 bases, leaving 19 bases between the germline ends. The CDR3 consists of 16 residues. In DNA, the CDR3 is TGTGCCAGCAGTTTTTCACAGGGTGAGGTAGAGCAGCCCCAGCATTTT. Residues: CASSFSQGEVEQPQHF.

The genes are TRBV30 and TRBJ2-7; 7 nucleotides match TRBD1. Germline CDR1 reads GTSNPN; CDR2 reads SVGIG (reference sequence). The CDR3 extends over 11 amino acids. V shed 7 bases and J 5 bases; nucleotides not matched to a gene: 5. The CDR3 loop reads CALDRAHEQYF. The CDR3 coding sequence is TGTGCCTTAGACAGGGCCCACGAGCAGTACTTC.